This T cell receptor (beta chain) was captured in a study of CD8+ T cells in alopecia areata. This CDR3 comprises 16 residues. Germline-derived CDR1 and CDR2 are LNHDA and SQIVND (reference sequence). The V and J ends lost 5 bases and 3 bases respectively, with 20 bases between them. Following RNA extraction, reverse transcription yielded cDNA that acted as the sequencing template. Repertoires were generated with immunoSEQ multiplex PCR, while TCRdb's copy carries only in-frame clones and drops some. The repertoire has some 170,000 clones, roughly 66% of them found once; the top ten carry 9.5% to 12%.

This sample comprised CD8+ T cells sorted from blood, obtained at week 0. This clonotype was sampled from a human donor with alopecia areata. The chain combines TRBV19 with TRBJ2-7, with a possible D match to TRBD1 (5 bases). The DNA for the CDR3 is TGTGCCAGTAGTCTAATGACAGACAGTGGCGGCTACGAGCAGTACTTC. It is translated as CASSLMTDSGGYEQYF.